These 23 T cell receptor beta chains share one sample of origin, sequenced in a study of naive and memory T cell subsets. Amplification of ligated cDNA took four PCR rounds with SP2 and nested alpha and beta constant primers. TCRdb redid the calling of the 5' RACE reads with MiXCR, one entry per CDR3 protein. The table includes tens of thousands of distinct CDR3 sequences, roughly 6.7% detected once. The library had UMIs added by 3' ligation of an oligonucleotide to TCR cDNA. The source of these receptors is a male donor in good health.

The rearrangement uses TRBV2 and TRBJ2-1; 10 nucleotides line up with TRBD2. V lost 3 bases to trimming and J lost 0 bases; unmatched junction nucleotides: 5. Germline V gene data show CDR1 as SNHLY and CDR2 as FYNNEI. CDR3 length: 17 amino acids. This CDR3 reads CASSDPLAGFSYNEQFF. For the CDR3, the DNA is TGTGCCAGCAGTGACCCACTAGCGGGGTTCTCCTACAATGAGCAGTTCTTC.

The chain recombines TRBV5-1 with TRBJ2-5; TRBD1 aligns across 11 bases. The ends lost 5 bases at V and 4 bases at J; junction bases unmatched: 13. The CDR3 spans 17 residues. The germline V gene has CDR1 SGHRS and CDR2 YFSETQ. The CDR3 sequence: CASRGAGTGGRGETQYF. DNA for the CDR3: TGCGCCAGCAGAGGGGCCGGGACAGGGGGAAGGGGAGAGACCCAGTACTTC.

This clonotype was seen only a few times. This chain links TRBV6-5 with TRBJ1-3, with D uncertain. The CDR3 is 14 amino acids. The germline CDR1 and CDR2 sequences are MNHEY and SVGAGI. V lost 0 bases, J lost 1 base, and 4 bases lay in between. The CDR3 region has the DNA TGTGCCAGCAGTTACTCGGGGTCTGGAAACACCATATATTTT. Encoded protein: CASSYSGSGNTIYF.

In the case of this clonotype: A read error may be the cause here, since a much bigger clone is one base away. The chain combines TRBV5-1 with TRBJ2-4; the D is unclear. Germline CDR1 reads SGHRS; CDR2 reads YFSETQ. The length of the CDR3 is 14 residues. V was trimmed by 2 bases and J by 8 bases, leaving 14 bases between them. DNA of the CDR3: TGCGCCAGCAGCTTCAACCCCGAATCGGACATTCAGTACTTC. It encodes CASSFNPESDIQYF. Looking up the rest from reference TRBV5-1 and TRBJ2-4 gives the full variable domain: KAGVTQTPRYLIKTRGQQVTLSCSPISGHRSVSWYQQTPGQGLQFLFEYFSETQRNKGNFPGRFSGRQFSNSRSEMNVSTLELGDSALYLCASSFNPESDIQYFGAGTRLSVL.

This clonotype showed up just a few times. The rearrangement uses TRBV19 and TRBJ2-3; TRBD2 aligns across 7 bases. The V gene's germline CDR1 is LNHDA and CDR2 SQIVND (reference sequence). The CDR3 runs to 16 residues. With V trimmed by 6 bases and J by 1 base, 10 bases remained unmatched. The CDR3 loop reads CASSLGTITGTDTQYF. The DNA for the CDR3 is TGTGCCAGTAGCCTCGGGACTATAACTGGCACAGATACGCAGTATTTT.

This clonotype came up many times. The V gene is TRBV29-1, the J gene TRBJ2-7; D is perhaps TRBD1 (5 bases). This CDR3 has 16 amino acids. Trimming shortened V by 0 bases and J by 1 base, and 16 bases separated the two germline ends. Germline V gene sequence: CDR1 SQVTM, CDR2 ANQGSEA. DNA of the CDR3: TGCAGCGTTGAAGATAGGGCCACAGGAACTTCCTACGAGCAGTACTTC. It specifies CSVEDRATGTSYEQYF.

DNA for the CDR3: TGTGCCAGTAGTATCGGTCGGGGACCTGAGATTGCGGAGTTCTTC. Translation: CASSIGRGPEIAEFF. V is TRBV19 and J is TRBJ2-1; D possibly matches TRBD1 or TRBD2 (5 bases each). Germline V gene data show CDR1 as LNHDA and CDR2 as SQIVND (reference sequence). The length of the CDR3 is 15 residues. With 3 bases removed from V and 14 bases from J, the gap between germline ends came to 23 bases.

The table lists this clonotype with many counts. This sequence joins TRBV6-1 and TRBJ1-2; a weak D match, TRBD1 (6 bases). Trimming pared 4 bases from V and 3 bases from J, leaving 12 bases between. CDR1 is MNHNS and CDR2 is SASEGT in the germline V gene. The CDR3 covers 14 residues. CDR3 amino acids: CASSGRTAYYGYTF. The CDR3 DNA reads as TGTGCCAGCAGTGGGAGGACAGCTTACTATGGCTACACCTTC.

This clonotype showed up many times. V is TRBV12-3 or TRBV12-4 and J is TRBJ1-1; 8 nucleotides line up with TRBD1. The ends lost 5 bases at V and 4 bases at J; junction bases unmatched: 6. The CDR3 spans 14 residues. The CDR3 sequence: CASSGRGPGTEAFF. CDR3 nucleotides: TGTGCCAGCAGTGGCAGGGGGCCGGGCACTGAAGCTTTCTTT.

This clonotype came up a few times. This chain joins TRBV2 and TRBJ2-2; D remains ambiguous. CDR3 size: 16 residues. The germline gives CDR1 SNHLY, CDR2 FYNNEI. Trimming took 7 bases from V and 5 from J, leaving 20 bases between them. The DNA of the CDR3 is TGTGCCAGCATGGGTTCGATCGGTAGTAGGACCGGGGAGCTGTTTTTT. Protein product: CASMGSIGSRTGELFF.

The CDR3 nucleotides are TGTGCCAGTAGTACGGGCCCCAGCGGGAAGAGGTCAGATACGCAGTATTTT. Translated: CASSTGPSGKRSDTQYF. V usage is TRBV19 and J usage is TRBJ2-3; 7 positions match TRBD2. The CDR3 contains 17 residues. Trimming at V came to 4 bases and at J to 4 bases, leaving 14 bases not matched to a gene. Looked up from germline, CDR1 is LNHDA and CDR2 is SQIVND (reference sequence).

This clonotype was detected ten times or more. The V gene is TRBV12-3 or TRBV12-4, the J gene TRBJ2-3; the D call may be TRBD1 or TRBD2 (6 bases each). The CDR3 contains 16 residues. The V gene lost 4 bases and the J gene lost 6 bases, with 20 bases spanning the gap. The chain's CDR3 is CASSSSGASTVDTQYF. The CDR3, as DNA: TGTGCCAGCAGTTCCTCGGGGGCATCGACGGTGGATACGCAGTATTTT.

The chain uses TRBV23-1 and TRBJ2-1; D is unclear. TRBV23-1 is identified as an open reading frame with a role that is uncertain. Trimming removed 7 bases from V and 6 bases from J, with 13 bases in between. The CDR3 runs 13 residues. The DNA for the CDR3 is TGCGCCAGCACTCCGTGTATTAGCAATGAGCAGTTCTTC. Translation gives CASTPCISNEQFF.

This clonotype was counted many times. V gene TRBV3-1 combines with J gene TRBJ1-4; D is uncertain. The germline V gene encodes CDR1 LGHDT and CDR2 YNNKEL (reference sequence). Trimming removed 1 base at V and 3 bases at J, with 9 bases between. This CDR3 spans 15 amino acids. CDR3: CASSQGQLANEKLFF. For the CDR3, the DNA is TGTGCCAGCAGCCAAGGGCAGTTGGCTAATGAAAAACTGTTTTTT.

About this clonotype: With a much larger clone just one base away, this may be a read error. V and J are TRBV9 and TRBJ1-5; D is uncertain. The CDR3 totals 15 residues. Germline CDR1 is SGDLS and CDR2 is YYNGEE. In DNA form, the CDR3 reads TGTGCCAGCAGCCCAAGCGGGAGACTCGATCAGCCCCAGAATTTT. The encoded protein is CASSPSGRLDQPQNF.

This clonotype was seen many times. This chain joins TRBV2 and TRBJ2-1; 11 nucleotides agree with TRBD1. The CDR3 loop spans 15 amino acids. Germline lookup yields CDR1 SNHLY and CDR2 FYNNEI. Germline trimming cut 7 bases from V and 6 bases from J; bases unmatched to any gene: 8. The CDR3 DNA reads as TGTGCCAGCATCCCCCGGGACAGGGGGTTCAATGAGCAGTTCTTC. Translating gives CASIPRDRGFNEQFF.

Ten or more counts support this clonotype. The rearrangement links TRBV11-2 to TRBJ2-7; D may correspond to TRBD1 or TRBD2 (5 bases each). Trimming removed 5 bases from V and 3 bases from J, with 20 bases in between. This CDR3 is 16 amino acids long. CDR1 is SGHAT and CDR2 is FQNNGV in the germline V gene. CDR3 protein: CASSVPGDGYLYEQYF. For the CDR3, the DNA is TGTGCCAGCAGCGTCCCCGGGGACGGCTATCTCTACGAGCAGTACTTC.

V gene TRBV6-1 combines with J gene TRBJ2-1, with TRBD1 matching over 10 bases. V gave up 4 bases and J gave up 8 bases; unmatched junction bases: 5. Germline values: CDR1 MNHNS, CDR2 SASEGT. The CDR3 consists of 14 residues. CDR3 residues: CASSGWDRGYEQFF. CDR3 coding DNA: TGTGCCAGCAGTGGCTGGGACAGGGGATATGAGCAGTTCTTC.

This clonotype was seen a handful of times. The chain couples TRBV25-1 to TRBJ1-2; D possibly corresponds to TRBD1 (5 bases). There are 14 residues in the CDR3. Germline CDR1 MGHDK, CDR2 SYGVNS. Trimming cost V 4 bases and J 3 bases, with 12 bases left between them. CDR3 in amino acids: CASSGTGTHYGYTF. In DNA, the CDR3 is TGTGCCAGCAGTGGTACCGGGACTCACTATGGCTACACCTTC.

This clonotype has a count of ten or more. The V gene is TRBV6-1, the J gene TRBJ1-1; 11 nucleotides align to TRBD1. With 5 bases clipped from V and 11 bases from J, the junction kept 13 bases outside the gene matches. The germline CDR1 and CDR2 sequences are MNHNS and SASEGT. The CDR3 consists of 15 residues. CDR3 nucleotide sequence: TGTGCCAGCAGTACCCGGACAGGGGGCCGGATAGGGGCTTTCTTT. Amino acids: CASSTRTGGRIGAFF.

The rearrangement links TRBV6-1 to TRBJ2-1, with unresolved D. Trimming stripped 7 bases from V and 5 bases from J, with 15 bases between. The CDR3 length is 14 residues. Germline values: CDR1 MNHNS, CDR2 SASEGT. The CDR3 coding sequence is TGTGCCAGCACTTTCTTTCCCCAGAACAATGAGCAGTTCTTC. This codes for CASTFFPQNNEQFF.

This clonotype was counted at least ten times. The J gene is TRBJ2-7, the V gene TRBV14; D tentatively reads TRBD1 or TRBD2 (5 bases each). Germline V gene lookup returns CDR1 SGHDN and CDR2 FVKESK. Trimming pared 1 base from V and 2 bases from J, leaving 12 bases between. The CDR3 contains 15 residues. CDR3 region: CASSQVGVMAYEQYF. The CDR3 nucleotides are TGTGCCAGCAGCCAAGTGGGGGTAATGGCCTACGAGCAGTACTTC.

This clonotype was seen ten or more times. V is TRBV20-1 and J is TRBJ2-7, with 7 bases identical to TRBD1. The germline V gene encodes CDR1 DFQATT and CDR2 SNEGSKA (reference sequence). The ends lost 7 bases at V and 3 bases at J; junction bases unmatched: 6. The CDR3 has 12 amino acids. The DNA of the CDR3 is TGCAGTGGAAAGACAGGGTTCTACGAGCAGTACTTC. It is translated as CSGKTGFYEQYF.